This T cell receptor (beta chain) was sequenced for a study of blood T cell repertoires in COVID-19. Study-wide context: Sample material is recorded as cDNA or gDNA derived from T cells, B-cell-depleted T cells, or PBMCs.

V dropped 4 bases and J dropped 2; count of bases not matched to a gene: 7. The CDR3 loop spans 15 amino acids. From germline, CDR1 is SGHRS and CDR2 YFSETQ. Cohorts were determined from participant-reported clinical history. Libraries were prepared by immunoSEQ multiplex PCR; TCRdb keeps only in-frame clonotypes and omits some of them. Of about 190,000 clones listed, 86% are singletons. This receptor was obtained from a middle-aged man with acute COVID-19. The source material was PBMCs or T cells enriched from blood (not recorded which). The chain has TRBV5-1 and TRBJ2-5; TRBD2 aligns across 8 bases. The CDR3 here is CASSEGLAGQETQYF. The CDR3 coding sequence is TGCGCCAGCAGCGAAGGTTTAGCGGGACAAGAGACCCAGTACTTC.